The 13 T cell receptor beta chains below were found in one sample sequenced in a study of blood T cell repertoires in COVID-19. Clones were sequenced by immunoSEQ multiplex PCR, and TCRdb holds only the in-frame ones, with some missing. Of 470,000 or so clones in the sample, 80% to 90% were seen once. The sequenced material came from peripheral blood. All receptors derive from a human donor in a cohort sampled during active COVID-19.

The chain joins TRBV19 to TRBJ1-2; tentatively, D is TRBD1 (5 bases). The CDR3 is 14 residues long. Germline-derived CDR1 and CDR2 are LNHDA and SQIVND (reference sequence). V lost 5 bases and J lost 2, with 12 bases in between. The CDR3 here is CASSSQGHNYGYTF. CDR3 DNA: TGTGCCAGTAGTTCGCAGGGCCACAACTATGGCTACACCTTC.

The chain carries TRBV18 and TRBJ2-7, with 8 bases that match TRBD1. Germline-derived CDR1 and CDR2 are KGHSH and LQKENI. V gave up 4 bases and J gave up 6 bases; unmatched junction bases: 5. This CDR3 is built from 13 residues. CDR3 sequence reads: CASSQRDRGEQYF. The CDR3 region has the DNA TGTGCCAGCTCACAGAGAGACAGGGGCGAGCAGTACTTC.

This clone has just a few counts. DNA of the CDR3: TGTGCCAGCAGTCCCGGGACTAGTGTGGGTAATGAGCAGTTCTTC. This gives the protein CASSPGTSVGNEQFF. The V gene is TRBV6-6, the J gene TRBJ2-1, with 8 bases identical to TRBD2. This CDR3 contains 15 residues. CDR1 and CDR2 from the germline V gene are MNHNY and SVGAGI (reference sequence). Losses at the gene ends were 5 bases for V and 7 bases for J; bases not matched to a gene: 10.

The chain employs TRBV6-1 and TRBJ2-7; 10 nucleotides align to TRBD1. The CDR3 is 15 residues long. CDR1 is MNHNS and CDR2 is SASEGT in the germline V gene. Unmatched junction bases numbered 11, after V lost 8 bases and J lost 4 bases. The CDR3 DNA reads TGTGCCAGCCGTAAAGCCGGGACAGGGGCTTACGAGCAGTACTTC. Protein: CASRKAGTGAYEQYF.

The chain recombines TRBV6-1 with TRBJ2-5; 12 positions agree with TRBD2. This CDR3 has 17 residues. V dropped 4 bases and J dropped 3; count of bases not matched to a gene: 9. Germline V lookup: CDR1 MNHNS, CDR2 SASEGT. The chain's CDR3 is CASSVGLAGTFEETQYF. The CDR3 nucleotides are TGTGCCAGCAGTGTAGGACTAGCGGGGACCTTTGAAGAGACCCAGTACTTC.

The genes are TRBV6-5 and TRBJ2-5; D is possibly TRBD1 (5 bases). Germline V gene sequence: CDR1 MNHEY, CDR2 SVGAGI. The CDR3 has 13 amino acids. Between the trimmed V and J ends, which lost 10 bases and 1 base, there was a span of 13 bases. The CDR3 sequence is CATRKGSQETQYF. CDR3 DNA: TGTGCCACCAGGAAGGGGTCCCAAGAGACCCAGTACTTC.

The J gene is TRBJ1-2, the V gene TRBV2; TRBD1 might be the D (5 bases). The length of the CDR3 is 13 residues. The germline V and J ends were trimmed by 7 bases and 2 bases, with 11 bases remaining between them. Germline values: CDR1 SNHLY, CDR2 FYNNEI. The CDR3 DNA reads TGTGCCAGCAATGGAGGGACGAACTATGGCTACACCTTC. Translation: CASNGGTNYGYTF.

The rearrangement links TRBV9 to TRBJ2-1; no clear D. CDR3 length equals 14 residues. Between the trimmed V and J ends, which lost 4 bases and 1 base, there was a span of 9 bases. Germline V CDR1 and CDR2: SGDLS, YYNGEE. CDR3 protein: CASSLRNSYNEQFF. CDR3 nucleotide sequence: TGTGCCAGCAGCTTGAGGAATTCCTACAATGAGCAGTTCTTC.

The V gene is TRBV6-5, the J gene TRBJ2-1, with TRBD2 matching over 11 bases. Germline CDR1 reads MNHEY; CDR2 reads SVGAGI. This CDR3 is 15 amino acids long. Losses at the gene ends were 8 bases for V and 5 bases for J; bases not matched to a gene: 8. The CDR3 spells CASGTGTSGNNEQFF. Here the CDR3 DNA reads TGTGCCAGCGGAACCGGGACTAGCGGAAACAATGAGCAGTTCTTC.

This clone has more than one count but fewer than ten. J is TRBJ2-1 and V is TRBV5-4, with 8 positions matching TRBD1. Germline CDR1 SGHNT, CDR2 YYREEE (reference sequence). The CDR3 covers 14 residues. After removal of 6 bases from V and 7 bases from J, the junction contained 9 bases not matched to a gene. Here the CDR3 reads CASTQDRAGNEQFF. The CDR3 DNA is TGTGCCAGCACCCAGGACAGGGCAGGGAATGAGCAGTTCTTC.

This chain connects TRBV10-1 to TRBJ1-5, with 10 bases lining up with TRBD1. From germline, CDR1 is WNHNN and CDR2 SYGVQD (reference sequence). The trim removed 4 bases at V and 2 bases at J, leaving 17 bases unmatched. The CDR3 runs 20 residues. CDR3 amino acids: CASSGSPTGGGGAGNQPQHF. The CDR3 DNA sequence: TGCGCCAGCAGTGGGTCGCCGACAGGGGGCGGTGGTGCGGGCAATCAGCCCCAGCATTTT.

This clone was found many times. The V and J genes are TRBV7-3 and TRBJ2-1; D call uncertain. CDR1 and CDR2 (germline): SGHTA, FQGTGA. V gave up 2 bases and J gave up 4 bases, with 9 bases separating them. The CDR3 spans 14 residues. This CDR3 reads CASSLLGDYNEQFF. CDR3 DNA sequence: TGTGCCAGCAGCTTACTCGGAGATTACAATGAGCAGTTCTTC.

In the case of this clone: The sample has other DNA sequences that encode this CDR3 too. V gene TRBV19 combines with J gene TRBJ1-5; TRBD1 agrees at 9 bases. The germline V gene encodes CDR1 LNHDA and CDR2 SQIVND (reference sequence). The J segment lost 5 bases and the V segment lost 7 bases, leaving 6 bases of the junction unmatched. The CDR3 has 14 residues. This CDR3 reads CASTPGQGYQPQHF. The CDR3 DNA reads TGTGCCAGTACCCCGGGACAGGGTTATCAGCCCCAGCATTTT.